A selection of T cell receptor beta chains follows, all from one sample in a study of cytomegalovirus exposure and HLA in healthy donors. Sequenced by immunoSEQ multiplex PCR; TCRdb stores in-frame clones only, minus some. The data contain hundreds of thousands of clones, roughly 85% of them singletons. The sample consisted of PBMCs. The source of these receptors is a woman aged 18-30 years in good health and CMV-seronegative. The CDR3 runs from the conserved cysteine through the conserved F or W. A D gene is named only where the DNA matches it firmly. The listing skips clone size in some rows; elsewhere it reads once, few, many or a size class.

j_call: TRBJ2-1; d_call: NA; v_call: TRBV11-2; clone_size: NA; cdr3_aa: CASSLESREGINEQFF; cdr3_nt: TGTGCCAGCAGCTTAGAGTCCAGGGAAGGGATCAATGAGCAGTTCTTC
j_call: TRBJ2-2; d_call: NA; v_call: TRBV28; clone_size: NA; cdr3_aa: CASSLLTSGELFF; cdr3_nt: TGTGCCAGCAGTTTATTGACTTCAGGGGAGCTGTTTTTT
j_call: TRBJ1-2; d_call: TRBD1; v_call: TRBV28; clone_size: NA; cdr3_aa: CASSSSGTGKAGYGYTF; cdr3_nt: TGTGCCAGCAGTTCCTCCGGGACAGGGAAGGCGGGCTATGGCTACACCTTC
j_call: TRBJ2-1; d_call: TRBD2; v_call: TRBV30; clone_size: NA; cdr3_aa: CAWRASGTSYNEQFF; cdr3_nt: TGTGCCTGGAGAGCTAGCGGGACATCGTACAATGAGCAGTTCTTC
j_call: TRBJ1-3; d_call: TRBD1; v_call: TRBV6-5; clone_size: NA; cdr3_aa: CASRGGTSSGNTIYF; cdr3_nt: TGTGCCAGCAGAGGGGGCACGAGCTCTGGAAACACCATATATTTT
j_call: TRBJ2-1; d_call: TRBD2; v_call: TRBV2; clone_size: NA; cdr3_aa: CASITSGGLYNEQFF; cdr3_nt: TGTGCCAGCATTACTAGCGGGGGACTTTACAATGAGCAGTTCTTC
j_call: TRBJ2-5; d_call: NA; v_call: TRBV20-1; clone_size: NA; cdr3_aa: CSARPQETQYF; cdr3_nt: TGCAGTGCTAGACCTCAAGAGACCCAGTACTTC
j_call: TRBJ2-2; d_call: NA; v_call: TRBV5-5; clone_size: NA; cdr3_aa: CASEDTGELFF; cdr3_nt: TGTGCCAGCGAGGATACCGGGGAGCTGTTTTTT
j_call: TRBJ2-2; d_call: NA; v_call: TRBV18; clone_size: NA; cdr3_aa: CASSPSTANTGELFF; cdr3_nt: TGTGCCAGCTCCCCCTCGACAGCGAACACCGGGGAGCTGTTTTTT
j_call: TRBJ1-1; d_call: NA; v_call: TRBV5-4; clone_size: few; cdr3_aa: CASSLDQVNTEAFF; cdr3_nt: TGTGCCAGCAGCTTGGACCAGGTTAACACTGAAGCTTTCTTT
j_call: TRBJ1-1; d_call: NA; v_call: TRBV30; clone_size: few; cdr3_aa: CAWSVGMNTEAFF; cdr3_nt: TGTGCCTGGAGTGTTGGCATGAACACTGAAGCTTTCTTT
j_call: TRBJ2-3; d_call: NA; v_call: TRBV6-5; clone_size: NA; cdr3_aa: CASSYEGGALDTQYF; cdr3_nt: TGTGCCAGCAGTTACGAGGGGGGGGCCCTAGATACGCAGTATTTT
j_call: TRBJ2-5; d_call: TRBD1; v_call: TRBV4-1; clone_size: NA; cdr3_aa: CASSQQPATGAQETQYF; cdr3_nt: TGCGCCAGCAGCCAACAACCGGCGACAGGGGCCCAAGAGACCCAGTACTTC